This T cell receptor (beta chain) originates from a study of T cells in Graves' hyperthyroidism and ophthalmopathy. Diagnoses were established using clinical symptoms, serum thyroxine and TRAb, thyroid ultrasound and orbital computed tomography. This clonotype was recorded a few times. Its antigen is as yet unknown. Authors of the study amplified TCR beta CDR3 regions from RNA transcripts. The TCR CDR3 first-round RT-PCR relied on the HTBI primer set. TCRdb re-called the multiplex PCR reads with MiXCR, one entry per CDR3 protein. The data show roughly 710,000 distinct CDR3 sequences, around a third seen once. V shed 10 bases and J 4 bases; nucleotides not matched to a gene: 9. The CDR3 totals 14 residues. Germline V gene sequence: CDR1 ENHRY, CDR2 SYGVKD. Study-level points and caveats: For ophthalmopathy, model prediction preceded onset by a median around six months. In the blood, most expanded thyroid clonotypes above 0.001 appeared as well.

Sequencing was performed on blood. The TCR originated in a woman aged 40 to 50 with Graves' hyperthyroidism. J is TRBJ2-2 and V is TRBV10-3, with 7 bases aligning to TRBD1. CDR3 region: CASRWTGFTGELFF. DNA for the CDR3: TGTGCCAGCAGATGGACAGGCTTCACCGGGGAGCTGTTTTTT.